This is a list of T cell receptor beta chains from one sample in a study of T cells after yellow fever vaccination. TCRdb processed the 5' RACE reads anew with MiXCR; each CDR3 protein has one entry. The sample shows approximately 160,000 distinct CDR3 sequences, 9.3% of them seen only once. This specimen was CD8+ T cells sorted from PBMCs, taken 45 days after the yellow fever booster vaccination. The receptors were gathered from a young man who received the YFV17D yellow fever vaccine. CDR3s include the opening cysteine and the closing phenylalanine or tryptophan. The order of the fields is clone size, CDR3 length, J gene, D gene, V gene, CDR3 protein, CDR3 DNA. A D gene is named only where the DNA matches it firmly. Clone size is shown for a subset of rows, as once, few, many or a class of expanded clone.

abundance: .; len: 13; j_gene: TRBJ1-5; d_gene: .; v_gene: TRBV4-2; CDR3aa: CASSQATDQPQHF; CDR3nt: TGTGCCAGCAGCCAGGCGACAGATCAGCCCCAGCATTTT
abundance: .; len: 12; j_gene: TRBJ2-5; d_gene: .; v_gene: TRBV7-8; CDR3aa: CASSSDLSSQYF; CDR3nt: TGTGCCAGCAGCTCCGATTTATCGTCCCAGTACTTC
abundance: .; len: 16; j_gene: TRBJ2-2; d_gene: .; v_gene: TRBV27; CDR3aa: CASSNTGTTNTGELFF; CDR3nt: TGTGCCAGCAGTAACACAGGGACTACAAACACCGGGGAGCTGTTTTTT
abundance: few; len: 16; j_gene: TRBJ1-6; d_gene: .; v_gene: TRBV15; CDR3aa: CATSGPPGDLNSPLHF; CDR3nt: TGTGCCACCAGCGGACCCCCGGGGGATTTGAATTCACCCCTCCACTTT
abundance: .; len: 15; j_gene: TRBJ1-2; d_gene: .; v_gene: TRBV4-3; CDR3aa: CASSQDSTGNYGYTF; CDR3nt: TGCGCCAGCAGCCAAGATTCTACGGGGAACTATGGCTACACCTTC
abundance: .; len: 15; j_gene: TRBJ1-1; d_gene: TRBD1; v_gene: TRBV7-9; CDR3aa: CASSPSRGQGIEAFF; CDR3nt: TGTGCCAGCAGCCCTAGCCGGGGACAGGGTATTGAAGCTTTCTTT
abundance: .; len: 14; j_gene: TRBJ2-1; d_gene: TRBD1; v_gene: TRBV15; CDR3aa: CATSSRTGNNEQFF; CDR3nt: TGTGCCACCAGCAGTCGGACAGGGAACAATGAGCAGTTCTTC
abundance: few; len: 10; j_gene: TRBJ2-3; d_gene: .; v_gene: TRBV25-1; CDR3aa: CASSGYTQYF; CDR3nt: TGTGCCAGCAGTGGCTATACGCAGTATTTT
abundance: many; len: 14; j_gene: TRBJ2-5; d_gene: .; v_gene: TRBV29-1; CDR3aa: CSVEVPGLQETQYF; CDR3nt: TGCAGCGTTGAAGTTCCGGGACTCCAAGAGACCCAGTACTTC
abundance: .; len: 12; j_gene: TRBJ1-6; d_gene: .; v_gene: TRBV12-3/TRBV12-4; CDR3aa: CASSNPPAPLHF; CDR3nt: TGTGCCAGCAGTAACCCACCCGCACCCCTCCACTTT
abundance: many; len: 12; j_gene: TRBJ2-5; d_gene: .; v_gene: TRBV7-9; CDR3aa: CASSPTWETQYF; CDR3nt: TGTGCCAGCAGCCCAACGTGGGAGACCCAGTACTTC
abundance: few; len: 12; j_gene: TRBJ2-1; d_gene: TRBD1; v_gene: TRBV5-4; CDR3aa: CASRTGGNEQFF; CDR3nt: TGTGCCAGCAGAACAGGGGGTAATGAGCAGTTCTTC
abundance: few; len: 11; j_gene: TRBJ2-3; d_gene: TRBD1; v_gene: TRBV20-1; CDR3aa: CSALDRGTQYF; CDR3nt: TGCAGTGCTCTTGACAGGGGGACGCAGTATTTT
abundance: many; len: 11; j_gene: TRBJ2-3; d_gene: .; v_gene: TRBV7-9; CDR3aa: CASSRGDTQYF; CDR3nt: TGTGCCAGCAGCCGGGGAGATACGCAGTATTTT
abundance: .; len: 12; j_gene: TRBJ2-1; d_gene: .; v_gene: TRBV12-3/TRBV12-4; CDR3aa: CASSFGYNEQFF; CDR3nt: TGTGCCAGCAGTTTCGGGTACAATGAGCAGTTCTTC
abundance: .; len: 16; j_gene: TRBJ2-6; d_gene: .; v_gene: TRBV6-1; CDR3aa: CASSVSGYSGANVLTF; CDR3nt: TGTGCCAGCAGTGTATCAGGGTACTCTGGGGCCAACGTCCTGACTTTC
abundance: many; len: 13; j_gene: TRBJ2-5; d_gene: .; v_gene: TRBV10-3; CDR3aa: CAMGTGSGETQYF; CDR3nt: TGTGCCATGGGGACTGGCTCGGGGGAGACCCAGTACTTC
abundance: many; len: 15; j_gene: TRBJ2-4; d_gene: .; v_gene: TRBV15; CDR3aa: CATSGQGLAKNIQYF; CDR3nt: TGTGCCACCAGCGGGCAGGGACTAGCCAAAAACATTCAGTACTTC
abundance: few; len: 14; j_gene: TRBJ1-2; d_gene: .; v_gene: TRBV5-6; CDR3aa: CASSLGTGLYGYTF; CDR3nt: TGTGCCAGCAGCTTGGGAACCGGGCTCTATGGCTACACCTTC
abundance: few; len: 15; j_gene: TRBJ1-1; d_gene: .; v_gene: TRBV7-3; CDR3aa: CASSLTGDPNTEAFF; CDR3nt: TGTGCCAGCAGCTTAACGGGCGATCCGAACACTGAAGCTTTCTTT
abundance: .; len: 17; j_gene: TRBJ2-3; d_gene: TRBD2; v_gene: TRBV4-3; CDR3aa: CASSGASGGSLTDTQYF; CDR3nt: TGCGCCAGCAGCGGGGCTAGCGGGGGCTCCCTGACAGATACGCAGTATTTT
abundance: .; len: 14; j_gene: TRBJ2-1; d_gene: TRBD1; v_gene: TRBV4-2; CDR3aa: CASSRQGPEDEQFF; CDR3nt: TGTGCCAGCAGCCGACAGGGGCCGGAGGATGAGCAGTTCTTC
abundance: .; len: 15; j_gene: TRBJ2-5; d_gene: .; v_gene: TRBV4-3; CDR3aa: CASSQDRQDGETQYF; CDR3nt: TGCGCCAGCAGCCAAGACAGACAGGATGGTGAGACCCAGTACTTC
abundance: .; len: 16; j_gene: TRBJ1-6; d_gene: .; v_gene: TRBV7-2; CDR3aa: CASSRGGWDYGSPLHF; CDR3nt: TGTGCCAGCAGCCGAGGAGGGTGGGATTACGGTTCACCCCTCCACTTT
abundance: .; len: 13; j_gene: TRBJ2-1; d_gene: .; v_gene: TRBV19; CDR3aa: CASSPGNYNEQFF; CDR3nt: TGTGCCAGTAGCCCGGGCAACTACAATGAGCAGTTCTTC
abundance: once; len: 14; j_gene: TRBJ1-1; d_gene: .; v_gene: TRBV12-3/TRBV12-4; CDR3aa: CASSLGAPDTEAFF; CDR3nt: TGTGCCAGCAGTTTGGGGGCCCCCGACACTGAAGCTTTCTTT
abundance: .; len: 13; j_gene: TRBJ2-3; d_gene: .; v_gene: TRBV4-1; CDR3aa: CASSQEGRDRQYF; CDR3nt: TGCGCCAGCAGCCAAGAAGGGAGAGATCGACAGTATTTT
abundance: many; len: 19; j_gene: TRBJ2-1; d_gene: TRBD1; v_gene: TRBV6-5; CDR3aa: CASSYSYPPGQGNYNEQFF; CDR3nt: TGTGCCAGCAGTTACTCGTATCCACCGGGACAGGGAAACTACAATGAGCAGTTCTTC
abundance: .; len: 18; j_gene: TRBJ2-6; d_gene: TRBD1; v_gene: TRBV7-8; CDR3aa: CASSLPGTGLSGANVLTF; CDR3nt: TGTGCCAGCAGCCTCCCCGGGACAGGTCTCTCTGGGGCCAACGTCCTGACTTTC
abundance: few; len: 16; j_gene: TRBJ2-2; d_gene: .; v_gene: TRBV4-3; CDR3aa: CASRPYLGSSTGELFF; CDR3nt: TGCGCCAGCAGACCCTATCTAGGGTCGAGCACCGGGGAGCTGTTTTTT
abundance: .; len: 14; j_gene: TRBJ1-1; d_gene: .; v_gene: TRBV15; CDR3aa: CATSSEGGRTEAFF; CDR3nt: TGTGCCACCAGCAGTGAGGGAGGGCGTACTGAAGCTTTCTTT
abundance: few; len: 13; j_gene: TRBJ2-5; d_gene: TRBD2; v_gene: TRBV20-1; CDR3aa: CSARSGGAPTQYF; CDR3nt: TGCAGTGCTCGCAGCGGGGGGGCCCCTACCCAGTACTTC
abundance: .; len: 14; j_gene: TRBJ2-7; d_gene: TRBD2; v_gene: TRBV9; CDR3aa: CASSVGIAGDEQYF; CDR3nt: TGTGCCAGCAGCGTAGGTATAGCGGGGGACGAGCAGTACTTC
abundance: .; len: 14; j_gene: TRBJ2-1; d_gene: TRBD2; v_gene: TRBV6-5; CDR3aa: CASSYGGGSNEQFF; CDR3nt: TGTGCCAGCAGTTACGGCGGGGGATCGAATGAGCAGTTCTTC
abundance: .; len: 13; j_gene: TRBJ2-7; d_gene: .; v_gene: TRBV6-6; CDR3aa: CASSYLALYEQYF; CDR3nt: TGTGCCAGCAGTTACCTTGCACTCTACGAGCAGTACTTC
abundance: .; len: 13; j_gene: TRBJ1-1; d_gene: .; v_gene: TRBV19; CDR3aa: CASSMFGMTEAFF; CDR3nt: TGTGCCAGTAGTATGTTCGGGATGACTGAAGCTTTCTTT
abundance: .; len: 13; j_gene: TRBJ2-7; d_gene: TRBD1; v_gene: TRBV5-8; CDR3aa: CATRDRSSYEQYF; CDR3nt: TGTGCCACCCGGGACAGGAGCTCCTACGAGCAGTACTTC
abundance: .; len: 14; j_gene: TRBJ1-2; d_gene: .; v_gene: TRBV20-1; CDR3aa: CSARDVRVDYGYTF; CDR3nt: TGCAGTGCTAGAGATGTGAGGGTGGACTATGGCTACACCTTC
abundance: .; len: 17; j_gene: TRBJ2-1; d_gene: TRBD2; v_gene: TRBV20-1; CDR3aa: CSARSGGASSSYNEQFF; CDR3nt: TGCAGTGCTAGGAGCGGGGGGGCTTCCAGCTCCTACAATGAGCAGTTCTTC
abundance: many; len: 16; j_gene: TRBJ2-1; d_gene: .; v_gene: TRBV20-1; CDR3aa: CSARVPGRDSYNEQFF; CDR3nt: TGCAGTGCTAGAGTACCCGGACGAGACTCCTACAATGAGCAGTTCTTC
abundance: few; len: 16; j_gene: TRBJ2-6; d_gene: .; v_gene: TRBV10-3; CDR3aa: CAIKGVLSSGANVLTF; CDR3nt: TGTGCCATCAAAGGGGTCCTAAGCTCTGGGGCCAACGTCCTGACTTTC
abundance: few; len: 14; j_gene: TRBJ2-5; d_gene: .; v_gene: TRBV20-1; CDR3aa: CSARGWAEQETQYF; CDR3nt: TGCAGTGCTAGGGGGTGGGCAGAACAAGAGACCCAGTACTTC
abundance: .; len: 13; j_gene: TRBJ1-1; d_gene: .; v_gene: TRBV4-2; CDR3aa: CASSPQGDPEAFF; CDR3nt: TGTGCCAGCAGCCCACAGGGCGACCCTGAAGCTTTCTTT
abundance: .; len: 15; j_gene: TRBJ1-4; d_gene: .; v_gene: TRBV7-9; CDR3aa: CASSLGPGVNEKLFF; CDR3nt: TGTGCCAGCAGCTTAGGCCCGGGGGTGAATGAAAAACTGTTTTTT
abundance: .; len: 17; j_gene: TRBJ1-2; d_gene: .; v_gene: TRBV7-9; CDR3aa: CASSPRINRERGYGYTF; CDR3nt: TGTGCCAGCAGCCCGAGAATCAACAGGGAAAGGGGCTATGGCTACACCTTC